The next 24 T cell receptor beta chains were all read from a single sample in a study of blood T cells in healthy people across ages. A sample-barcoded 5' primer and a J-beta primer mix were used in a second PCR of roughly 6 to 11 cycles. TCRdb independently ran MiXCR on the 5' RACE reads; one entry per CDR3 protein. Of roughly 1.5 million distinct CDR3 sequences in the sample, 35% to 45% were seen once. Sequencing input: blood. The receptors derive from a woman younger than 30 in good health.

Details on this clonotype: With only one base between it and a far larger clone, this is likely a read error. The chain joins TRBV12-3 or TRBV12-4 to TRBJ2-3, with D maybe TRBD2 (6 bases). This CDR3 spans 13 amino acids. CDR3 DNA: TGTGCCAGCAGCTTCGGGAGCACAGATGCGCAGTATTTT. Its protein product is CASSFGSTDAQYF.

The V gene is TRBV6-1, the J gene TRBJ2-1, with 9 bases identical to TRBD2. The CDR3 spans 15 residues. V shed 8 bases, J shed 0 bases, and the junction held 5 bases outside the gene matches. The germline gives CDR1 MNHNS, CDR2 SASEGT. Here the CDR3 reads CASVSGGSSYNEQFF. The DNA for the CDR3 is TGTGCCAGCGTGAGCGGGGGGAGCTCCTACAATGAGCAGTTCTTC.

CDR3 nucleotide sequence: TGTGCCAGCAGCGTAGGGGGGGACGGAAGGAGCTATGGCTACACCTTC. Translating gives CASSVGGDGRSYGYTF. The gene calls are TRBV9 and TRBJ1-2; a weak D match, TRBD1 (5 bases). Looked up from germline, CDR1 is SGDLS and CDR2 is YYNGEE. The CDR3 is made up of 16 amino acids. Trimming took off 0 bases at V and 4 bases at J, with 16 bases between the two ends.

V gene TRBV12-3 or TRBV12-4 combines with J gene TRBJ2-1; the match to TRBD2 covers 7 bases. The CDR3 spans 13 residues. V dropped 2 bases and J dropped 9; count of bases not matched to a gene: 4. DNA of the CDR3: TGTGCCAGCAGTTTAAATGGCGGGAGTGAGCAGTTCTTC. It encodes CASSLNGGSEQFF.

CDR3 coding DNA: TGCAGTGCCGGACAGGGCCTCACAGATACGCAGTATTTT. Residues: CSAGQGLTDTQYF. The chain links TRBV20-1 to TRBJ2-3; TRBD1 agrees at 8 bases. With V trimmed by 6 bases and J by 2 bases, 4 bases remained unmatched. The CDR3 is 13 amino acids. CDR1 is DFQATT and CDR2 is SNEGSKA in the germline V gene (reference sequence).

This sequence joins TRBV10-1 and TRBJ2-3; D ambiguous. This CDR3 is 13 amino acids long. Germline assignment: CDR1 WNHNN and CDR2 SYGVQD (reference sequence). V was cut by 7 bases and J by 5 bases, with 13 bases left in between. The CDR3 DNA sequence: TGCGCCAGCACCCCGAGGATCATAGATACGCAGTATTTT. Translated: CASTPRIIDTQYF.

The J gene is TRBJ2-4, the V gene TRBV7-2, with 7 bases that match TRBD1. The germline CDR1 and CDR2 sequences are SGHTA and FQGNSA. This CDR3 comprises 15 residues. V lost 4 bases, J lost 4 bases, and 7 bases stayed unmatched. This chain's CDR3 is CASSSDRVGKNIQYF. The CDR3 DNA is TGTGCCAGCAGCTCTGACAGGGTTGGAAAAAACATTCAGTACTTC.

In its sample, this clonotype was seen a few times. One end of the junction fails to match germline, which may point to a read error. The rearrangement uses TRBV27 and TRBJ2-5; D remains unclear. Germline assignment: CDR1 MNHEY and CDR2 SMNVEV (reference sequence). This CDR3 has 12 residues. The CDR3 is CASSFTTGEQYF. CDR3 bases: TGTGCCAGCAGTTTTACGACCGGCGAGCAGTACTTT.

The V gene is TRBV20-1, the J gene TRBJ2-7; D gene ambiguous. Germline CDR1 is DFQATT and CDR2 is SNEGSKA (reference sequence). The CDR3 is 14 residues long. V lost 6 bases, J lost 4 bases, and 19 bases lay in between. CDR3 bases: TGCAGTGCAACGGAGTCCGGAGTCCGGTACGAGCAGTACTTC. Protein sequence: CSATESGVRYEQYF.

This chain connects TRBV7-9 to TRBJ1-2; 7 nucleotides align to TRBD1. Germline V lookup: CDR1 SEHNR, CDR2 FQNEAQ (reference sequence). V was clipped by 1 base and J by 8 bases; unmatched bases: 13. This CDR3 spans 16 amino acids. DNA for the CDR3: TGTGCCAGCAGCTTAGAGGTTCCAGGGGGTCTGAAAGGCTACACCTTC. Encoded protein: CASSLEVPGGLKGYTF.

This clonotype was found a few times. The chain joins TRBV12-3 or TRBV12-4 to TRBJ2-7, with 12 bases identical to TRBD2. Trimming removed 2 bases from V and 7 bases from J; junction bases left unmatched: 6. There are 15 residues in the CDR3. CDR3 DNA sequence: TGTGCCAGCAGTTTACTAGCGGGGGGGTTTTGGGAGCAGTACTTC. The encoded protein is CASSLLAGGFWEQYF.

This chain uses TRBV4-1 with TRBJ2-1; unclear D gene. The CDR3 runs 15 residues. Germline assignment: CDR1 MGHRA and CDR2 YSYEKL. Trimming removed 1 base at V and 5 bases at J, with 12 bases between. Here the CDR3 reads CASSQVGSLNNEQFF. In DNA, the CDR3 is TGCGCCAGCAGCCAAGTAGGTAGCCTAAACAATGAGCAGTTCTTC.

The J gene is TRBJ2-1, the V gene TRBV7-2, with TRBD2 matching 7 bases. V lost 5 bases and J lost 8; bases outside the gene matches: 9. Germline V gene lookup returns CDR1 SGHTA and CDR2 FQGNSA. There are 14 residues in the CDR3. CDR3 bases: TGTGCCAGCAGCCCTAGGGGACTAAGGGATGAGCAGTTCTTC. As protein: CASSPRGLRDEQFF.

The V call is TRBV6-5, the J call TRBJ2-3, with TRBD2 as a possible D gene (6 bases). The CDR3 contains 21 residues. V lost 0 bases, J lost 2 bases, and 27 bases lay in between. Per germline, CDR1 MNHEY and CDR2 SVGAGI. CDR3 amino acids: CASSYSWRDPSYSSTTDTQYF. The DNA of the CDR3 is TGTGCCAGCAGTTACTCGTGGAGGGACCCCTCTTACTCTTCTACCACAGATACGCAGTATTTT.

This clonotype showed up many times. The chain has TRBV15 and TRBJ2-1; 9 bases map to TRBD2. The germline CDR1 and CDR2 sequences are LNHNV and YYDKDF (reference sequence). Trimming cost V 2 bases and J 4 bases; bases outside gene matches: 9. This CDR3 is built from 17 residues. CDR3 in amino acids: CATSRSAGLAGYNEQFF. The CDR3 coding sequence is TGTGCCACCAGCAGATCCGCGGGACTAGCAGGTTACAATGAGCAGTTCTTC.

V and J are TRBV6-5 and TRBJ2-7; TRBD2 matches 9 bases. The ends lost 6 bases at V and 3 bases at J; junction bases unmatched: 3. Germline V lookup: CDR1 MNHEY, CDR2 SVGAGI. This CDR3 spans 13 amino acids. The CDR3 loop reads CASRRLADYEQYF. In DNA form, the CDR3 reads TGTGCCAGCAGGCGACTAGCGGACTACGAGCAGTACTTC.

Ten or more counts support this clonotype. The J gene is TRBJ2-1, the V gene TRBV11-2; TRBD2 agrees at 10 bases. The CDR3 has 16 residues. Germline V lookup: CDR1 SGHAT, CDR2 FQNNGV. The ends lost 5 bases at V and 2 bases at J; junction bases unmatched: 6. In DNA form, the CDR3 reads TGTGCCAGCAGCCCCTTGAGCGGGAGGGCCTACAATGAGCAGTTCTTC. This sequence encodes CASSPLSGRAYNEQFF. Variable domain in full (rest from reference TRBV11-2 and TRBJ2-1): EAGVAQSPRYKIIEKRQSVAFWCNPISGHATLYWYQQILGQGPKLLIQFQNNGVVDDSQLPKDRFSAERLKGVDSTLKIQPAKLEDSAVYLCASSPLSGRAYNEQFFGPGTRLTVL.

The genes are TRBV6-2 or TRBV6-3 and TRBJ1-2; D is possibly TRBD1 (5 bases). The CDR3 length is 13 residues. Trimming removed 2 bases from V and 8 bases from J, with 12 bases in between. Germline-derived CDR1 and CDR2 are MNHEY and SVGEGT. DNA of the CDR3: TGTGCCAGCAGTTACAGAGGGCGGGACGGCTACACCTTC. It translates to CASSYRGRDGYTF.

Concerning this clonotype: Germline and junction disagree at one end, which may indicate a read error. The V and J genes are TRBV6-5 and TRBJ2-3; D not resolved. Per germline, CDR1 MNHEY and CDR2 SVGAGI. The CDR3 length is 15 residues. CDR3 amino acids: CAGSYQTSTTDTQYF. CDR3 DNA sequence: TGTGCCGGCAGTTACCAAACATCTACAACAGATACGCAGTATTTT.

V usage is TRBV12-3 or TRBV12-4 and J usage is TRBJ2-5; a possible D gene is TRBD1 (6 bases). V lost 1 base and J 2 bases, leaving 17 bases between the germline ends. The CDR3 runs to 17 residues. The DNA of the CDR3 is TGTGCCAGCAGTTTAGGACCACAGGGTTATCCACAAGAGACCCAGTACTTC. It is translated as CASSLGPQGYPQETQYF.

The chain recombines TRBV7-9 with TRBJ2-3; a weak D match, TRBD1 (8 bases). The CDR3 consists of 16 residues. Germline lookup yields CDR1 SEHNR and CDR2 FQNEAQ (reference sequence). Trimming removed 5 bases at V and 5 bases at J, with 20 bases between. CDR3 sequence (DNA): TGTGCCAGCAGCGGGCTGGGACAGGCGGGGGTAGATACGCAGTATTTT. It codes for CASSGLGQAGVDTQYF.

This clonotype turned up a few times. The V gene is TRBV4-3, the J gene TRBJ2-3; 9 nucleotides line up with TRBD2. V lost 4 bases to trimming and J lost 1 base; unmatched junction nucleotides: 15. Germline assignment: CDR1 LGHNA and CDR2 YSLEER. This CDR3 is 19 amino acids long. The CDR3 DNA is TGCGCCAGCAGCCCCCGACTTCAGCGGGGGGCTGATGGCACAGATACGCAGTATTTT. As protein: CASSPRLQRGADGTDTQYF.

This clonotype was recorded a few times. The chain recombines TRBV9 with TRBJ2-1; no definite D call. CDR3 size: 16 residues. CDR1 is SGDLS and CDR2 is YYNGEE in the germline V gene. V lost 0 bases and J 3 bases, leaving 13 bases between the germline ends. CDR3 amino acids: CASSVVPEGLYNEQFF. In nucleotides, the CDR3 is TGTGCCAGCAGCGTAGTTCCAGAAGGCCTCTACAATGAGCAGTTCTTC.

This clonotype was seen a handful of times. The J gene is TRBJ1-1, the V gene TRBV29-1; D not certain. Trimming shortened V by 7 bases and J by 2 bases, and 5 bases separated the two germline ends. Germline V CDR1 and CDR2: SQVTM, ANQGSEA. The CDR3 has 10 amino acids. CDR3 bases: TGCAGCGCGTGCAACACTGAAGCTTTCTTT. Encoded protein: CSACNTEAFF.